This T cell receptor (beta chain) was sequenced in a study of control samples from healthy donors and cancer patients. Germline lookup yields CDR1 SGHNT and CDR2 YYREEE (reference sequence). After removal of 2 bases from V and 2 bases from J, the junction contained 3 bases not matched to a gene. This CDR3 comprises 14 residues. Produced via immunoSEQ multiplex PCR; TCRdb's table is partial and in-frame only. Found here are 150,000 to 200,000 clones, roughly nine tenths of them singletons; the top ten hold approximately 1.5%. The clonotype comes from a woman in her 30s in good health. The chain carries TRBV5-4 and TRBJ1-2, with 7 bases fitting TRBD1. Sequenced input: blood. The CDR3 here is CASSFGQANYGYTF. The CDR3 DNA is TGTGCCAGCAGCTTTGGACAGGCAAACTATGGCTACACCTTC.